The 13 T cell receptor beta chains given below trace back to one sample, sequenced in a study of T cell repertoires and leukemia-associated antigens. These receptors lack a known antigen. One entry per CDR3 protein results from TCRdb running MiXCR on the 5' RACE reads. The data show some 14,000 distinct CDR3 sequences, with roughly 40% seen just once and approximately 8.7% held by the top ten. The source material was CD3+ T cells sorted from blood and cultured. These receptor sequences come from a female donor in good health.

Judged by abundance, this clonotype is medium-sized (0.01 to 0.1%). V gene TRBV7-2 combines with J gene TRBJ2-7; a weak D match, TRBD2 (5 bases). Germline V gene lookup returns CDR1 SGHTA and CDR2 FQGNSA. The CDR3 length is 16 residues. V lost 2 bases and J 0 bases, leaving 14 bases between the germline ends. The CDR3 region has the DNA TGTGCCAGCAGCTTAAACAGCGGTTGGAGCTCCTACGAGCAGTACTTC. This sequence encodes CASSLNSGWSSYEQYF.

The V gene is TRBV5-1, the J gene TRBJ2-5; no clear D. The V gene lost 0 bases and the J gene lost 5 bases, with 8 bases spanning the gap. Germline CDR1 SGHRS, CDR2 YFSETQ. The CDR3 runs to 13 residues. The CDR3 sequence is CASSLAVGETQYF. CDR3 bases: TGCGCCAGCAGCTTGGCGGTTGGGGAGACCCAGTACTTC.

The chain is built from TRBV5-5 and TRBJ2-1, with D unclear. Trimming took 7 bases from V and 9 from J, leaving 11 bases between them. The CDR3 is 11 amino acids. Germline V gene lookup returns CDR1 SGHKS and CDR2 YYEKEE (reference sequence). CDR3 amino acids: CASGELGEQFF. The DNA for the CDR3 is TGTGCCAGCGGCGAACTGGGTGAGCAGTTCTTC.

V is TRBV11-2 and J is TRBJ2-5; D may be TRBD1 (5 bases). The length of the CDR3 is 15 residues. V was cut by 1 base and J by 1 base, with 10 bases left in between. CDR1 SGHAT and CDR2 FQNNGV come from the germline V gene. CDR3 sequence (DNA): TGTGCCAGCAGCTTAGTTTACGACAGCCAAGAGACCCAGTACTTC. Translation: CASSLVYDSQETQYF.

This clonotype has more than one count but fewer than ten. CDR3 loop: CSARDSRVNEQFF. As DNA, the CDR3 is TGCAGTGCTAGAGATTCCAGGGTCAATGAGCAGTTCTTC. V and J are TRBV20-1 and TRBJ2-1, with a possible D match to TRBD1 (5 bases). The CDR3 loop spans 13 amino acids. V lost 0 bases to trimming and J lost 6 bases, with 9 bases between them. Germline CDR1 DFQATT, CDR2 SNEGSKA (reference sequence).

This clonotype was observed once. V and J are TRBV7-3 and TRBJ2-7; D is perhaps TRBD1 or TRBD2 (5 bases each). CDR3 length equals 17 residues. Trimming left V 2 bases short and J 1 base short, with 18 bases between. Germline V lookup: CDR1 SGHTA, CDR2 FQGTGA. The CDR3 here is CASSLFPGAGRSYEQYF. The CDR3 bases are TGTGCCAGCAGCTTATTCCCCGGGGCGGGTAGATCCTACGAGCAGTACTTC.

V gene TRBV20-1 combines with J gene TRBJ2-3; D is unresolved. The CDR3 runs to 14 residues. Looked up from germline, CDR1 is DFQATT and CDR2 is SNEGSKA (reference sequence). V lost 0 bases and J 0 bases, leaving 7 bases between the germline ends. In DNA form, the CDR3 reads TGCAGTGCTAGAGATGTAGCTAGCACAGATACGCAGTATTTT. Protein sequence: CSARDVASTDTQYF.

This clonotype occurred many times. A much larger clone is a single base away; this may be a read error. CDR3 coding DNA: TGTGCCACCAGGCCAAGACAGGAAGGTCCAGATACGCAGTATTTT. Its translation: CATRPRQEGPDTQYF. The rearrangement joins TRBV10-3 to TRBJ2-3, with D perhaps matching TRBD1 (6 bases). V lost 10 bases, J lost 4 bases, and 21 bases lay in between. This CDR3 is built from 15 residues. Germline V CDR1 and CDR2: ENHRY, SYGVKD.

This clonotype was seen many times. V and J are TRBV12-3 or TRBV12-4 and TRBJ2-1, with D possibly being TRBD2 (6 bases). This CDR3 comprises 12 residues. V shed 7 bases and J shed 7 bases, with 11 bases lying between them. The CDR3 DNA is TGTGCCAGCAACCGGGAGAAGAATGAGCAGTTCTTC. This sequence encodes CASNREKNEQFF.

This clonotype was detected many times. A much larger clone lies a single base off, so this may be a read error. The rearrangement links TRBV25-1 to TRBJ2-7; D may be TRBD2 (5 bases). The CDR3 spans 12 residues. The V gene's germline CDR1 is MGHDK and CDR2 SYGVNS. CDR3 sequence: CVSSLHGDEQYF. Written as DNA, the CDR3 is TGTGTCAGCAGTTTGCACGGGGACGAGCAGTACTTC.

The chain employs TRBV20-1 and TRBJ2-7; possible D gene TRBD1, 6 bases. V gave up 2 bases and J gave up 2 bases, with 13 bases separating them. CDR3 length: 14 amino acids. Germline lookup yields CDR1 DFQATT and CDR2 SNEGSKA (reference sequence). CDR3 in amino acids: CSARIWNRAYEQYF. The CDR3 bases are TGCAGTGCTAGAATCTGGAACAGGGCCTACGAGCAGTACTTC.

There are many counts of this clonotype. The rearrangement uses TRBV2 and TRBJ2-3, with a tentative D call TRBD1 (7 bases). The CDR3 is 14 residues long. The germline gives CDR1 SNHLY, CDR2 FYNNEI. V lost 3 bases to trimming and J lost 5 bases, with 12 bases between them. The CDR3 region has the DNA TGTGCCAGCAGTGACGGCAGGGGGGAAGATACGCAGTATTTT. It yields the protein CASSDGRGEDTQYF.

A note on this clonotype: Because it lacks the conserved phenylalanine or tryptophan at the end, this CDR3 is likely a read error. The V gene is TRBV7-2, the J gene TRBJ2-3, with 7 positions matching TRBD2. The CDR3 is 15 residues long. Per the germline V gene, CDR1 is SGHTA and CDR2 is FQGNSA. The CDR3 region has the DNA TGCGCCAGCAGCTTAGGCCCTAGCGGTGCAGATACGCAGTATTTA. It specifies CASSLGPSGADTQYL.